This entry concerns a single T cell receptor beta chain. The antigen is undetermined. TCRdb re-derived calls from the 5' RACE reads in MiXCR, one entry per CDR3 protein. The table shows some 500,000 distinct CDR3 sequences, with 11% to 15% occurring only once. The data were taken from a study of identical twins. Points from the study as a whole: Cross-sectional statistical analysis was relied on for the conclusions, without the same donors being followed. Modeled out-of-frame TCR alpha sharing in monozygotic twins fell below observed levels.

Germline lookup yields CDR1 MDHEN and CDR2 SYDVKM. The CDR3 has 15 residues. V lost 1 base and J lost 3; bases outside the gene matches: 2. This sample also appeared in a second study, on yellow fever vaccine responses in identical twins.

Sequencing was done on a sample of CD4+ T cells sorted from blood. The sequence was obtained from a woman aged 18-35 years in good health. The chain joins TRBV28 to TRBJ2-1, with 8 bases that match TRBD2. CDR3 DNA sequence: TGTGCCAGCAGTTTATATAGCGGGGACTACAATGAGCAGTTCTTC. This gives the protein CASSLYSGDYNEQFF.